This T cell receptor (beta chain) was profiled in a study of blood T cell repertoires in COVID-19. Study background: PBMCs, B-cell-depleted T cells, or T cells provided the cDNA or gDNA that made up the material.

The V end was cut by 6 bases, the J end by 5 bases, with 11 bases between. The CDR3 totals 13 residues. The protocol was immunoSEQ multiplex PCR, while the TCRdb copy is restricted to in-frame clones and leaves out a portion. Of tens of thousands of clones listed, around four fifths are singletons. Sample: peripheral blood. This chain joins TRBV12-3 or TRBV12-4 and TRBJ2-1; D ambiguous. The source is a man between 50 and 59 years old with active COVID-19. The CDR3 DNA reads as TGTGCCAGCAGCTTCGGCGAGGACAATGAGCAGTTCTTC. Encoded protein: CASSFGEDNEQFF.